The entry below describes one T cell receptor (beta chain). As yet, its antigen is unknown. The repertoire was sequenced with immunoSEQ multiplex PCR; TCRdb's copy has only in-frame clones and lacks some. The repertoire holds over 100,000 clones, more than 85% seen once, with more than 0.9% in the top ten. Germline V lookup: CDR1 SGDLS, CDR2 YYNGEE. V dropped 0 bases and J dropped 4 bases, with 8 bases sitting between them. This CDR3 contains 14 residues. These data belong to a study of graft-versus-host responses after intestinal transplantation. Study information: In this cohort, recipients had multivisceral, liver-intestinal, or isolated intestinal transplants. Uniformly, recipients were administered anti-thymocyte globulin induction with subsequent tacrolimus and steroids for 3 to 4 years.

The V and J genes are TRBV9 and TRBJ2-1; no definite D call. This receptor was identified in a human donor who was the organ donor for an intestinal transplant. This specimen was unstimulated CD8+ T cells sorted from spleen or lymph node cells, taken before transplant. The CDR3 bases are TGTGCCAGCAGCGTAGTGAGCGCGTACAATGAGCAGTTCTTC. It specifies CASSVVSAYNEQFF.